Reported below is one T cell receptor beta chain. Its antigen remains undetermined. Base quality data are lacking; no much larger clone is found one base away. This sample was included in a study of T cell responses to AZD1222 COVID-19 vaccine (dated by TCRdb to the early 2020s). In terms of the full investigation: AZD1222 recipients whose second dose came at about 4 weeks and those whose second dose came at about 12 weeks were combined into one group, since spike-specific TCR depth and breadth did not differ between the two schedules. TCR sequencing covered 233 trial participants: nearly 210 given two doses of AZD1222 and around 25 given two doses of MenACWY control vaccine. Trial participants were enrolled into age subgroups of 18-55, 56-69 and 70-plus years, which contained about 150, 27 and 61 TCR-sequenced participants, respectively. Study-wide conclusions, independent of this receptor: The whole spike protein was spanned by vaccine-associated CD4 TCRs, and dominant responses were seen in regions 160-218 and 743-854. Because no day 14 peak-response samples were available, the repertoires could be characterized only after the peak T cell response. Conclusions about previously exposed vaccinees are limited, since just five to seven AZD1222 recipients were seropositive for SARS-CoV-2 at baseline. Spike-specific TCR breadth and depth rose significantly after two AZD1222 doses compared with day 0 and with MenACWY recipients. The 56-69-year group was small, and its depth increase did not reach significance, likely because of low power. Participants were mostly white British, with more females than males. The authors suggested clonal diversity may have been underestimated. Reportedly, close to half of the unique spike-specific TCRs recognized epitopes lying outside the regions that are mutated in the B.1.351 and B.1.1.7 variants.

The CDR3 regions of human TCRbeta chains were analyzed by immunosequencing. The authors processed their data as follows. TCRs in the repertoires were matched against a reference library of SARS-CoV-2-specific TCRs that had been generated with the MIRA antigen-specificity platform. Breadth was defined as the fraction of unique TCRs that were SARS-CoV-2-associated, and depth was defined as the fraction of total T cells that were SARS-CoV-2-associated. Using the MIRA data, each spike-specific TCR was assigned both to the spike region to which the TCR was reactive and to a CD4 or CD8 class. Log10-transformed breadth and depth values were compared by one-way ANOVA with Sidak's multiple comparisons tests. In its TCRdb copy, this immuneACCESS table keeps in-frame sequences only and misses some clones. Where compared with another copy, unresolved V genes explain less than half of these, and the others have no known cause. That table gives V, J and clone size, and the DNA gave D and trimming. For this sample there are roughly 100,000 clones; roughly nine tenths appear just once. The ten largest account for 5% to 6% of the sample.

Interpreted using the paper, the time point label stands for: baseline before first vaccination. Samples from vaccinated people were obtained from the UK trials COV001 and COV002, which included a single-blind randomized controlled phase 2/3 trial of AZD1222 (ChAdOx1 nCoV-19) in healthy adults. For TCRbeta chain sequencing, PBMC samples were collected from trial participants at day 0 and at day 28 after the second dose. The CDR3 spans 18 residues, from the cysteine through the phenylalanine. Here the CDR3 DNA is all that survives: 54 bases in frame from base 1. CDR1 and CDR2 are read off the germline V gene as ENHRY and SYGVKD. Relative to germline, V is 4 bases shorter and J is 4 bases shorter, with 25 bases between their ends.

The chain uses TRBV10-3 and TRBJ2-5, with a tentative D gene TRBD2 over 6 matching bases. This clonotype was obtained from an adult in good health. This specimen was peripheral blood, taken on day 0 of AZD1222 vaccination. The CDR3 sequence is CAISGDSLARKRRETQYF. The DNA sequence is given as TGTGCCATCAGTGGGGACTCTCTAGCGAGAAAGAGAAGAGAGACCCAGTACTTC.